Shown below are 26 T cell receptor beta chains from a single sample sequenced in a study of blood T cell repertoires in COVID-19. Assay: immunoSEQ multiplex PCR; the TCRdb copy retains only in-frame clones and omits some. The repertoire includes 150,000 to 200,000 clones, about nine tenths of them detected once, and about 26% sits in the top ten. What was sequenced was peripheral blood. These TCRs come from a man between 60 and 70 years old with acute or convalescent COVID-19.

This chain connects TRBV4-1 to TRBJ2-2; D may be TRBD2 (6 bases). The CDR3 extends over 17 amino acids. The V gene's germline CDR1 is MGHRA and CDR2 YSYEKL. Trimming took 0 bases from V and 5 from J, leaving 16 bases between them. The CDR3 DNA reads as TGCGCCAGCAGCCAAGAAGTAGGGGCGGGGAGGACCGGGGAGCTGTTTTTT. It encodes CASSQEVGAGRTGELFF.

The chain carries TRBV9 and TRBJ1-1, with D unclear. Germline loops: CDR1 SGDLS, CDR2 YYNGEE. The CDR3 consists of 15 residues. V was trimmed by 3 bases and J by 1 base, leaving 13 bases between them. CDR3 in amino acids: CASSGGPHKNTEAFF. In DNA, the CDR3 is TGTGCCAGCAGCGGAGGCCCCCACAAGAACACTGAAGCTTTCTTT.

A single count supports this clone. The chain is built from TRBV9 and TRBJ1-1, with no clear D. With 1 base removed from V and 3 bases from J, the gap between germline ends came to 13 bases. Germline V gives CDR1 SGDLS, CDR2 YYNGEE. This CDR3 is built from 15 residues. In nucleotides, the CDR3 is TGTGCCAGCAGCGTACACGTGGACGGGGACACTGAAGCTTTCTTT. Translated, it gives CASSVHVDGDTEAFF.

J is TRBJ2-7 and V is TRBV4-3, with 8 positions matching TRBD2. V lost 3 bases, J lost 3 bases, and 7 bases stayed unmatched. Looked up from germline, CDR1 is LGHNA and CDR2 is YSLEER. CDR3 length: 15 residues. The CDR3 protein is CASSQASGSIYEQYF. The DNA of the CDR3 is TGCGCCAGCAGCCAGGCGAGCGGGAGTATCTACGAGCAGTACTTC.

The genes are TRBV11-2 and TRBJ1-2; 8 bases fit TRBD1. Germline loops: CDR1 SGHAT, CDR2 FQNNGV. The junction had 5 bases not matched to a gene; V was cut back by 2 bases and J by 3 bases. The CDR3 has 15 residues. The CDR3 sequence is CASSLTAGGHYGYTF. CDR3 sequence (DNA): TGTGCCAGCAGCTTAACGGCAGGGGGCCACTATGGCTACACCTTC.

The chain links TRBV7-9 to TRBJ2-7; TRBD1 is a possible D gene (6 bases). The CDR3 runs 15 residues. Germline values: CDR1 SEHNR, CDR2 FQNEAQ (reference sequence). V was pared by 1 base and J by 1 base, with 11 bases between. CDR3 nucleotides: TGTGCCAGCAGCTTAGGATTGGGGGCTTCCTACGAGCAGTACTTC. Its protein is CASSLGLGASYEQYF.

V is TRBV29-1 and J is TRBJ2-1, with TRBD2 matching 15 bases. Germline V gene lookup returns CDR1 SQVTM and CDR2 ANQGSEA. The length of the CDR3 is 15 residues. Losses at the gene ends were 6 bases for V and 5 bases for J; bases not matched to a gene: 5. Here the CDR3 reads CSVGLAGGPNNEQFF. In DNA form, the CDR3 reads TGCAGCGTGGGACTAGCGGGAGGCCCGAACAATGAGCAGTTCTTC.

The CDR3 region is CASSSGQGYEQYF. CDR3 coding DNA: TGTGCCAGTAGTTCGGGACAGGGGTACGAGCAGTACTTC. The chain uses TRBV19 and TRBJ2-7, with TRBD1 matching 10 bases. The CDR3 is 13 amino acids. With 5 bases clipped from V and 4 bases from J, the junction kept 2 bases outside the gene matches. CDR1 and CDR2 (germline): LNHDA, SQIVND (reference sequence).

This CDR3 reads CSVHAGTADYGYTF. DNA of the CDR3: TGCAGCGTTCACGCCGGGACAGCGGACTATGGCTACACCTTC. The chain is built from TRBV29-1 and TRBJ1-2; 7 bases agree with TRBD1. This CDR3 region has 14 residues. The V and J ends lost 5 bases and 3 bases, in that order; junction bases with no gene match: 9. Per germline, CDR1 SQVTM and CDR2 ANQGSEA.

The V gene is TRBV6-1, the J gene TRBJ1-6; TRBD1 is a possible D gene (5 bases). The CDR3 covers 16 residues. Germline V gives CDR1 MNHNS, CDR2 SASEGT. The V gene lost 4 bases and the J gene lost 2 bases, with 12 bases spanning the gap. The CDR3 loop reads CASSGAGGTYNSPLHF. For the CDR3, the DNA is TGTGCCAGCAGTGGGGCGGGGGGGACCTATAATTCACCCCTCCACTTT.

CDR3 residues: CASSLGGAQTLGGNVLTF. CDR3 in DNA: TGTGCCAGCAGTCTCGGGGGGGCTCAAACTCTGGGAGGCAACGTCCTGACTTTC. V gene TRBV19 combines with J gene TRBJ2-6, with 8 bases identical to TRBD2. The V segment lost 9 bases and the J segment 9 bases; nucleotides outside the gene matches: 22. The germline V gene has CDR1 LNHDA and CDR2 SQIVND (reference sequence). The CDR3 covers 18 residues.

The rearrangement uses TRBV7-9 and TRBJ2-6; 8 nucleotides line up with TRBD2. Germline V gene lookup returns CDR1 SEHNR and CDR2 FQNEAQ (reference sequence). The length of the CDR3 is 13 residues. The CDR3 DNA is TGTGTGGGACTAGGCTCTGGGGCCAACGTCCTGACTTTC. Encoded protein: CVGLGSGANVLTF.

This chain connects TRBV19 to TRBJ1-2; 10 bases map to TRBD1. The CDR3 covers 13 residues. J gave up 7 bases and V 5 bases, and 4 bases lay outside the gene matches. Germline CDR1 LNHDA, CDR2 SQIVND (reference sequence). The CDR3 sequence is CASSARDRGGYTF. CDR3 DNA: TGTGCCAGTAGTGCCCGGGACAGGGGTGGCTACACCTTC.

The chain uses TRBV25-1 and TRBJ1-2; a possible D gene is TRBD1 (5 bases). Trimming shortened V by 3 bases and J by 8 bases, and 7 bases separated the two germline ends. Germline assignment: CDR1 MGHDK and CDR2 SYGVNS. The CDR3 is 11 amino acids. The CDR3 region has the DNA TGTGCCAGCAGTGACAGGGTAGGCTACACCTTC. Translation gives CASSDRVGYTF.

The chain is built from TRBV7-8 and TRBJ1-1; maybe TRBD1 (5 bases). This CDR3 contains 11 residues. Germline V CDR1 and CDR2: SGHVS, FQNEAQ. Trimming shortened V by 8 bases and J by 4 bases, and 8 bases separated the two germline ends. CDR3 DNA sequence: TGTGCCAGCGTCCAGGGCACTGAAGCTTTCTTT. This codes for CASVQGTEAFF.

CDR3 sequence (DNA): TGTGCCAGCAGCTTAGAAGGGACAGGGGGAAATAATTCACCCCTCCACTTT. Encoded protein: CASSLEGTGGNNSPLHF. The chain links TRBV7-8 to TRBJ1-6, with 11 bases lining up with TRBD1. The CDR3 is 17 residues long. Germline CDR1 SGHVS, CDR2 FQNEAQ. Trimming at V came to 1 base and at J to 5 bases, leaving 4 bases not matched to a gene.

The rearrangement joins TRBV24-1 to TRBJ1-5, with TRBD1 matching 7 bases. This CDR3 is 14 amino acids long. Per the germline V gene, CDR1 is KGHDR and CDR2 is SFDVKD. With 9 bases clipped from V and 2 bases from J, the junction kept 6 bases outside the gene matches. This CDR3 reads CATGDRDGNQPQHF. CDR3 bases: TGTGCCACCGGAGACAGGGATGGCAATCAGCCCCAGCATTTT.

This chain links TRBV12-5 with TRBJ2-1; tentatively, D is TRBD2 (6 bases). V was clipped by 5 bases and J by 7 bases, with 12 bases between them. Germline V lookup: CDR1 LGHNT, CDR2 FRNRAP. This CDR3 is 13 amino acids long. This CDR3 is CASGPSGPNEQFF. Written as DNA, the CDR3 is TGTGCTAGTGGTCCGAGCGGGCCTAATGAGCAGTTCTTC.

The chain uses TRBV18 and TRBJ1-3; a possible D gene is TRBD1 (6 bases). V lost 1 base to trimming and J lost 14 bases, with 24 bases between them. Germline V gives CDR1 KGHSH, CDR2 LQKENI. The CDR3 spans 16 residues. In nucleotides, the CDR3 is TGTGCCAGCTCACCACTTCCACCACCCCGGGACAACATTCTATATTTT. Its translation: CASSPLPPPRDNILYF.

The CDR3 reads CASSFGTDHTDTQYF. The CDR3 nucleotides are TGTGCCAGCAGCTTCGGGACAGACCACACAGATACGCAGTATTTT. The rearrangement uses TRBV7-3 and TRBJ2-3; 7 nucleotides match TRBD1. The CDR3 covers 15 residues. V shed 3 bases and J 2 bases; nucleotides not matched to a gene: 5. CDR1 and CDR2 from the germline V gene are SGHTA and FQGTGA.

The CDR3 coding sequence is TGTGCCAGCAATCCAGTAAACACCGGGGAGCTGTTTTTT. It yields the protein CASNPVNTGELFF. The genes are TRBV27 and TRBJ2-2; D is unclear. Germline V lookup: CDR1 MNHEY, CDR2 SMNVEV (reference sequence). The V end was cut by 7 bases, the J end by 2 bases, with 8 bases between. This CDR3 is 13 amino acids long.

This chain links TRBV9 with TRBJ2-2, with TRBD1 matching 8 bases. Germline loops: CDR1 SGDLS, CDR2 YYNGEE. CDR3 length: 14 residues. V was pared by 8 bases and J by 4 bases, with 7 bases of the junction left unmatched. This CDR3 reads CASKGQVATGELFF. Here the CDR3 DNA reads TGTGCCAGTAAGGGACAGGTGGCCACCGGGGAGCTGTTTTTT.

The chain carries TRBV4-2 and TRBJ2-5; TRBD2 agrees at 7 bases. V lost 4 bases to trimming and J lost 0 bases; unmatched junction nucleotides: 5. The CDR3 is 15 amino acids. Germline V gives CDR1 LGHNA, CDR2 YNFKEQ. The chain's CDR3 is CASSPLGGDQETQYF. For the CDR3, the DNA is TGTGCCAGCAGCCCCTTGGGGGGGGACCAAGAGACCCAGTACTTC.

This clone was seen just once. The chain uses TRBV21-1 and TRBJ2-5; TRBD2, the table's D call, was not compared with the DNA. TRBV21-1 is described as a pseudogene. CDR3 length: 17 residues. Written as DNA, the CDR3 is TGTGCCAGCAGCCCCCACTCCGCGGGAGGGTACCAAGAGACCCAGTACTTC. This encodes CASSPHSAGGYQETQYF.

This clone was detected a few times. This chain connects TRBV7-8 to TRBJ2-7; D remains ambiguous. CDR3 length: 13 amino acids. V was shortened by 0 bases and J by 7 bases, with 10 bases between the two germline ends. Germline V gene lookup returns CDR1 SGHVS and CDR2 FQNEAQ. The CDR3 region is CASSLAGFREQYV. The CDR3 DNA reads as TGTGCCAGCAGCTTAGCCGGGTTTAGGGAGCAGTACGTC.

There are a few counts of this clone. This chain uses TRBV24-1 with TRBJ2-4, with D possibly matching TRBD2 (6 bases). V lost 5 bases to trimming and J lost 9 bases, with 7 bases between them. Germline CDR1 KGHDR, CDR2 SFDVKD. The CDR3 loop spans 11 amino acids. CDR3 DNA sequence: TGTGCCACCAGTGGGAGGGGCATTCAGTACTTC. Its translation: CATSGRGIQYF.